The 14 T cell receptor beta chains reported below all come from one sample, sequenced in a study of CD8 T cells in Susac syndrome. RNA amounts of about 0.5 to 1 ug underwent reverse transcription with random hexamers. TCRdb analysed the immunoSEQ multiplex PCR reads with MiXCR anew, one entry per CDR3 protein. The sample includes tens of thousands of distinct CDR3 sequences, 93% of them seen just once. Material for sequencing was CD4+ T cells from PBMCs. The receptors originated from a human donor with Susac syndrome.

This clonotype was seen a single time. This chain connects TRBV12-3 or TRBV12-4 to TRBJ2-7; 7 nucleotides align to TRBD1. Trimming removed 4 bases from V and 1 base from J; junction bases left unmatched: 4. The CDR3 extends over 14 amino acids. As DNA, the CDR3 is TGTGCCAGCAGTTCCTACAGGGGATCCTACGAGCAGTACTTC. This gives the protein CASSSYRGSYEQYF.

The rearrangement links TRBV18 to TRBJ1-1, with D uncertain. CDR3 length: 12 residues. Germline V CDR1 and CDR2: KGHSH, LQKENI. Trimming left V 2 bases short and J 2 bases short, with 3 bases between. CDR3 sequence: CASSPTNTEAFF. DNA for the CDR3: TGTGCCAGCTCACCAACCAACACTGAAGCTTTCTTT.

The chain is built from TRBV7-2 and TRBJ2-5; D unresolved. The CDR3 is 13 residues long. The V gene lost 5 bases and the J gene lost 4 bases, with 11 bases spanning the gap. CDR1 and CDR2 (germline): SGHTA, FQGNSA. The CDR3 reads CASSTSPGETQYF. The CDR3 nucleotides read TGTGCCAGCAGCACGAGTCCGGGAGAGACCCAGTACTTC.

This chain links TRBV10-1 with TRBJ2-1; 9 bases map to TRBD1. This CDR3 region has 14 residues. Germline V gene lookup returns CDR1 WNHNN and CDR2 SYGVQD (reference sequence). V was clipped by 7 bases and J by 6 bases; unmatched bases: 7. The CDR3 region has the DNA TGCGCCAGCATATGGGACAGGGATCGCAATGAGCAGTTCTTC. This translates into CASIWDRDRNEQFF.

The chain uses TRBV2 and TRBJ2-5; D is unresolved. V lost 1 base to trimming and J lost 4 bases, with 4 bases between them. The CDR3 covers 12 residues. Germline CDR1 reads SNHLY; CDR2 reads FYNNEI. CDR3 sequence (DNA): TGTGCCAGCAGTGAAGAAAGAGAGACCCAGTACTTC. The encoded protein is CASSEERETQYF.

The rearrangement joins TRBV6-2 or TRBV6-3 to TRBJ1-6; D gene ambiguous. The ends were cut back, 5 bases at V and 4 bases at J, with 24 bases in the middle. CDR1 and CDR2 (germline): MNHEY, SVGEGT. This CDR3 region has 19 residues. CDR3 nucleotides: TGTGCCAGCAGTATAAAATCGGGCCGCTTGGGATTTTATAATTCACCCCTCCACTTT. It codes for CASSIKSGRLGFYNSPLHF.

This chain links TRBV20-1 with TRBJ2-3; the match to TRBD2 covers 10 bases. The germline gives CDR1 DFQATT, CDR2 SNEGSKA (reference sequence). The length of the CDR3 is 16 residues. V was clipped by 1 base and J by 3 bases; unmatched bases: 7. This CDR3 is CSARAASGGATDTQYF. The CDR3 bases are TGCAGTGCTAGAGCAGCTAGCGGGGGTGCTACAGATACGCAGTATTTT.

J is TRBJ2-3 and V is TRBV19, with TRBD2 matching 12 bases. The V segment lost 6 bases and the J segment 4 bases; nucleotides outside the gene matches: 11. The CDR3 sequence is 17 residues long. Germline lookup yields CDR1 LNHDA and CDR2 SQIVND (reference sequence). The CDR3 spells CASRMTSGGAGADTQYF. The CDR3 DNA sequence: TGTGCCAGTAGGATGACTAGCGGGGGAGCGGGGGCAGATACGCAGTATTTT.

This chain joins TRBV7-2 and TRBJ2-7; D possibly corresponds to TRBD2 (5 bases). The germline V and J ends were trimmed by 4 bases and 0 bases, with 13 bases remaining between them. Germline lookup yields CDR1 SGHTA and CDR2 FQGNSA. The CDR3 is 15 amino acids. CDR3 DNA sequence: TGTGCCAGCAGCTCCCGTCACAGCGGCTCCTACGAGCAGTACTTC. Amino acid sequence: CASSSRHSGSYEQYF.

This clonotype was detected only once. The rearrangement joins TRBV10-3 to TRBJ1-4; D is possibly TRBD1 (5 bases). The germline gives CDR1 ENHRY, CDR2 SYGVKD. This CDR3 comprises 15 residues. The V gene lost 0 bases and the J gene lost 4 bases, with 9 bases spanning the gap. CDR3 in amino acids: CAISESDQGNEKLFF. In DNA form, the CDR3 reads TGTGCCATCAGTGAGTCGGATCAGGGTAATGAAAAACTGTTTTTT.

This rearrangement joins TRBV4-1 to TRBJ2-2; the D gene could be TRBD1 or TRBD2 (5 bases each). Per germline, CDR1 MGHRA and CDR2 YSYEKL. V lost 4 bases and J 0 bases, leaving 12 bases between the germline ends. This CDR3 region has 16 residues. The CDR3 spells CASSPFGGTNTGELFF. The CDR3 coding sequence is TGCGCCAGCAGCCCTTTTGGGGGAACGAACACCGGGGAGCTGTTTTTT.

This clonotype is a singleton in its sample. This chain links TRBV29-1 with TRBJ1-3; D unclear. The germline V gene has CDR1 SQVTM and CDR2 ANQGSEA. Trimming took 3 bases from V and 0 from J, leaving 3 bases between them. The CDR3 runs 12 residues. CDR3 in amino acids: CSVETSGNTIYF. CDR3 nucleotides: TGCAGCGTTGAGACCTCTGGAAACACCATATATTTT.

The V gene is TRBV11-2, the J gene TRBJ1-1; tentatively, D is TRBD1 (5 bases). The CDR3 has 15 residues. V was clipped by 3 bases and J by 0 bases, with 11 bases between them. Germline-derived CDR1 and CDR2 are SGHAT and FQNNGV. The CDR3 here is CASSLGVALNTEAFF. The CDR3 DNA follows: TGTGCCAGCAGCTTGGGGGTAGCGCTGAACACTGAAGCTTTCTTT.

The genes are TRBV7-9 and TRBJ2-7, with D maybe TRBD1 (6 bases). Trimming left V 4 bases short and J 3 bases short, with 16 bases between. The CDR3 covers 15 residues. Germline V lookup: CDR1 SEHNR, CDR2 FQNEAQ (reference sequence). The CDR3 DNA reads TGTGCCAGCAGCTACACCGGGACAAAGAGCTACGAGCAGTACTTC. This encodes CASSYTGTKSYEQYF.